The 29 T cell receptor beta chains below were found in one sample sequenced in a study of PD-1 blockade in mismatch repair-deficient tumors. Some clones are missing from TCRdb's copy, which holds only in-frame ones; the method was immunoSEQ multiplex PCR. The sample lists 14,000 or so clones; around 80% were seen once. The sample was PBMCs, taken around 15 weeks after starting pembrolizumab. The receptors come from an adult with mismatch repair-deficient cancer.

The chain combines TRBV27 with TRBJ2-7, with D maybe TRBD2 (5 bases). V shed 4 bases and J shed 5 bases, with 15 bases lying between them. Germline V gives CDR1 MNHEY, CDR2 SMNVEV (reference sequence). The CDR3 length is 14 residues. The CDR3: CASSWEPSRDEQYF. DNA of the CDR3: TGTGCCAGCAGTTGGGAGCCTAGTAGGGACGAGCAGTACTTC.

In nucleotides, the CDR3 is TGTGCCAGCAGCTCGGACGGGGGTCCAAGATTCTACGAGCAGTACTTC. Its translation: CASSSDGGPRFYEQYF. This chain uses TRBV7-9 with TRBJ2-7; D is possibly TRBD2 (6 bases). This CDR3 contains 16 residues. V lost 4 bases and J lost 3, with 19 bases in between. CDR1 and CDR2 from the germline V gene are SEHNR and FQNEAQ (reference sequence).

This CDR3 reads CASSQIRGRTGELFF. The CDR3 DNA reads as TGCGCCAGCAGTCAGATCAGGGGGCGCACCGGGGAGCTGTTTTTT. The rearrangement links TRBV5-1 to TRBJ2-2; 8 bases agree with TRBD1. V lost 5 bases and J lost 4; bases outside the gene matches: 7. Germline-derived CDR1 and CDR2 are SGHRS and YFSETQ. The CDR3 runs 15 residues. Complete variable domain (other parts from reference TRBV5-1 and TRBJ2-2): KAGVTQTPRYLIKTRGQQVTLSCSPISGHRSVSWYQQTPGQGLQFLFEYFSETQRNKGNFPGRFSGRQFSNSRSEMNVSTLELGDSALYLCASSQIRGRTGELFFGEGSRLTVL.

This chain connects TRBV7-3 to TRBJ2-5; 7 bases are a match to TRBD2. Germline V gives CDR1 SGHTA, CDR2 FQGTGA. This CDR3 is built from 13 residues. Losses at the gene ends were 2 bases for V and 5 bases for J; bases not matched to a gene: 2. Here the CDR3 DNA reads TGTGCCAGCAGCTTACGGCGGGAGGAGACCCAGTACTTC. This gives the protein CASSLRREETQYF.

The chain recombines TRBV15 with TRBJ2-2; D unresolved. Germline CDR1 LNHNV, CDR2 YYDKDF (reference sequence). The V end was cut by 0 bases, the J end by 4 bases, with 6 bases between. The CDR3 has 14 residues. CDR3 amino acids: CATSRDPGTGELFF. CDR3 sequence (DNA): TGTGCCACCAGCAGAGATCCGGGCACCGGGGAGCTGTTTTTT.

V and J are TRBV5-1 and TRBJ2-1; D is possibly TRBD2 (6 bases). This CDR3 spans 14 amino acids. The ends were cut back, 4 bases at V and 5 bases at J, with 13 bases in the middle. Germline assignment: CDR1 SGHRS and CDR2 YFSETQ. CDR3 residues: CASSATGSNNEQFF. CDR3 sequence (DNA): TGCGCCAGCAGCGCGACCGGGAGCAACAATGAGCAGTTCTTC.

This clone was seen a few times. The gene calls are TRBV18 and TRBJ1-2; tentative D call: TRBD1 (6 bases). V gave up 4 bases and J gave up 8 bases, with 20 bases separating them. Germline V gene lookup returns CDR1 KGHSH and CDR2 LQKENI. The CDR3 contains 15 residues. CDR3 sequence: CASSQGMDSARGYTF. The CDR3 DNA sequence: TGTGCCAGCTCACAGGGGATGGACAGCGCCCGCGGCTACACCTTC.

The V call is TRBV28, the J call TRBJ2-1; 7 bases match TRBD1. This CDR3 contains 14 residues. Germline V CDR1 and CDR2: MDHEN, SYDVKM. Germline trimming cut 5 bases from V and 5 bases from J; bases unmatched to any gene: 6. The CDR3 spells CASSLRQGNNEQFF. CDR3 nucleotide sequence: TGTGCCAGCAGTCTTCGACAGGGAAACAATGAGCAGTTCTTC.

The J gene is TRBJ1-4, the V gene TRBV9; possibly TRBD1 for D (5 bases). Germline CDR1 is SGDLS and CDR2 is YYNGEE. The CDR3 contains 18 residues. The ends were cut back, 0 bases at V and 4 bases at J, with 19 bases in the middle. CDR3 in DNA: TGTGCCAGCAGCGTAGAAGGAACAGGTGGGGGACTTAATGAAAAACTGTTTTTT. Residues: CASSVEGTGGGLNEKLFF.

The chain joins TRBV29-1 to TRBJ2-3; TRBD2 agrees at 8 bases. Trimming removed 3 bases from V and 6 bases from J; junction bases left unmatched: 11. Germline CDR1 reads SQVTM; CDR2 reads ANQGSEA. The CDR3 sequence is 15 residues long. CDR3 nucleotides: TGCAGCGTTGAGGGACTAGTAATTGAAATTGATACGCAGTATTTT. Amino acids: CSVEGLVIEIDTQYF.

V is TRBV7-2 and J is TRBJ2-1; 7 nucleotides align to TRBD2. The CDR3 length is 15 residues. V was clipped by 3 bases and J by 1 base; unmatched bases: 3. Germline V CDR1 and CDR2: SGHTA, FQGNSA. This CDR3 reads CASSLSSGSYNEQFF. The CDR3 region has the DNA TGTGCCAGCAGCTTGTCTAGCGGATCCTACAATGAGCAGTTCTTC.

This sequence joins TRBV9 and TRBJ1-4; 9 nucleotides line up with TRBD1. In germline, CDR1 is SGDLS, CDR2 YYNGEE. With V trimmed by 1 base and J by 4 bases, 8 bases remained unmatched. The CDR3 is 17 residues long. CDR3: CASSVTGGPPFNEKLFF. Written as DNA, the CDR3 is TGTGCCAGCAGCGTAACAGGGGGCCCACCCTTTAATGAAAAACTGTTTTTT.

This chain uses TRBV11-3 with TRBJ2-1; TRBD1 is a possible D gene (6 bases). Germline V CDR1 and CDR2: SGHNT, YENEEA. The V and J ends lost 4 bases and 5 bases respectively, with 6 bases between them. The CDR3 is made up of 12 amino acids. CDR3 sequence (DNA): TGTGCCAGCAGCTCAGGGGACAATGAGCAGTTCTTC. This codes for CASSSGDNEQFF.

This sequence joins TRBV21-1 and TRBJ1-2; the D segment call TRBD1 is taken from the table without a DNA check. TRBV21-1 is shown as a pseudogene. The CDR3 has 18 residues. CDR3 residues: CASSKVGGGHRGNYGYTF. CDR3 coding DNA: TGTGCCAGCAGCAAAGTGGGGGGTGGGCACAGGGGTAACTATGGCTACACCTTC.

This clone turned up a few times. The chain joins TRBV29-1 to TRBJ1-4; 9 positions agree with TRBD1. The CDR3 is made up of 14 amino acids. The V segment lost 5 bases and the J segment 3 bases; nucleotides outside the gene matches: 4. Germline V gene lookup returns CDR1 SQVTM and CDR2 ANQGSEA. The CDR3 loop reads CSVKRTGANEKLFF. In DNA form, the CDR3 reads TGCAGCGTTAAAAGGACAGGGGCTAATGAAAAACTGTTTTTT.

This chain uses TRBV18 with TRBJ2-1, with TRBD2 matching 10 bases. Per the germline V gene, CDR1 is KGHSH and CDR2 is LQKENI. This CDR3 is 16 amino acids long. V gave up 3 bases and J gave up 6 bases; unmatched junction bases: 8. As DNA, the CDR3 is TGTGCCAGCTCACCGAGACTAGCGGGTGCTAGCAATGAGCAGTTCTTC. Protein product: CASSPRLAGASNEQFF.

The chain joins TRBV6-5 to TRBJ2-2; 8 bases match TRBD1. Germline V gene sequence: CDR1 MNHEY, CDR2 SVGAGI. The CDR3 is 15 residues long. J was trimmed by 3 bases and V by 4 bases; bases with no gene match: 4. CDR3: CASSFDRGDTGELFF. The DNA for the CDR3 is TGTGCCAGCAGTTTCGACAGGGGCGACACCGGGGAGCTGTTTTTT.

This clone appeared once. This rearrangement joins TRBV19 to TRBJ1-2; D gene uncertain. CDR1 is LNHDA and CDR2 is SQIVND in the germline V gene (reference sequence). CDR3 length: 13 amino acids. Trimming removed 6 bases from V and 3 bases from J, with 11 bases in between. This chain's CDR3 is CASSRHGDYGYTF. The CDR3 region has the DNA TGTGCCAGTAGCCGACACGGGGACTATGGCTACACCTTC.

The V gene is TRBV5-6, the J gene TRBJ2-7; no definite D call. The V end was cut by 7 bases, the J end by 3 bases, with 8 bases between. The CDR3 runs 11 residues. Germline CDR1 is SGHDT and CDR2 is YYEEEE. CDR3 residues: CASARFYEQYF. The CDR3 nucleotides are TGTGCCAGCGCCAGATTCTACGAGCAGTACTTC. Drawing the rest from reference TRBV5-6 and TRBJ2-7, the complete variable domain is DAGVTQSPTHLIKTRGQQVTLRCSPKSGHDTVSWYQQALGQGPQFIFQYYEEEERQRGNFPDRFSGHQFPNYSSELNVNALLLGDSALYLCASARFYEQYFGPGTRLTVT.

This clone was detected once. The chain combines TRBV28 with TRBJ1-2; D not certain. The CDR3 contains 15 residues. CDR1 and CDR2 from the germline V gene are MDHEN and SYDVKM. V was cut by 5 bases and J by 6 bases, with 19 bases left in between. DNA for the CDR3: TGTGCCAGCAGTCTACCTTTCGGGAGTACGGATGGCTACACCTTC. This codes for CASSLPFGSTDGYTF.

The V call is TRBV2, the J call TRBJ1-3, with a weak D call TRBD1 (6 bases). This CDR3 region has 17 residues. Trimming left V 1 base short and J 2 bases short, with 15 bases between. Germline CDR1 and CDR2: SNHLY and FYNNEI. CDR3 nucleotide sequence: TGTGCCAGCAGTGAAGGAGCAGGGGCATCCGCTGGAAACACCATATATTTT. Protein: CASSEGAGASAGNTIYF.

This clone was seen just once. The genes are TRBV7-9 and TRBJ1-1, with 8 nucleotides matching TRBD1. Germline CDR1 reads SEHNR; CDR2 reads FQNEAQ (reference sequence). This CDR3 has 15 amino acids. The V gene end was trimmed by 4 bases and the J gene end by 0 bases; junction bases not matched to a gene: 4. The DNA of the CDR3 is TGTGCCAGCAGCTCGGGACAGGCAATGAACACTGAAGCTTTCTTT. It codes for CASSSGQAMNTEAFF.

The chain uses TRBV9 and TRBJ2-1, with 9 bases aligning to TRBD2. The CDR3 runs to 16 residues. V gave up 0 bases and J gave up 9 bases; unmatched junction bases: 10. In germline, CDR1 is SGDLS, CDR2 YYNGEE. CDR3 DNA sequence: TGTGCCAGCAGCGTAGGGGGGGGCGGGAGGGCGGCTGAGCAGTTCTTC. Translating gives CASSVGGGGRAAEQFF.

CDR3 region: CASSPRTGANQPQHF. CDR3 sequence (DNA): TGTGCCAGCAGTCCGCGCACAGGGGCCAATCAGCCCCAGCATTTT. This sequence joins TRBV27 and TRBJ1-5; 7 bases align to TRBD1. After removal of 5 bases from V and 3 bases from J, the junction contained 7 bases not matched to a gene. This CDR3 has 15 residues. Germline V gives CDR1 MNHEY, CDR2 SMNVEV (reference sequence).

The CDR3 DNA reads as TGTGCCAGCAGCGACTCCGGACTAGCGGGGGACGAATCCCATCATACGCAGTATTTT. Its protein is CASSDSGLAGDESHHTQYF. The chain joins TRBV9 to TRBJ2-3; 13 nucleotides align to TRBD2. Trimming removed 3 bases from V and 7 bases from J; junction bases left unmatched: 17. The length of the CDR3 is 19 residues. CDR1 is SGDLS and CDR2 is YYNGEE in the germline V gene.

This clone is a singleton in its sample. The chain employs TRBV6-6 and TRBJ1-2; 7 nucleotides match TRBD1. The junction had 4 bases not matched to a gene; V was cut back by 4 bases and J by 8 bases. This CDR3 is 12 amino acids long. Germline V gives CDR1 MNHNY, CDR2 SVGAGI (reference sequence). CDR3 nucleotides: TGTGCCAGCAGTTCGCAGGGGGAGGGCTACACCTTC. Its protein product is CASSSQGEGYTF.

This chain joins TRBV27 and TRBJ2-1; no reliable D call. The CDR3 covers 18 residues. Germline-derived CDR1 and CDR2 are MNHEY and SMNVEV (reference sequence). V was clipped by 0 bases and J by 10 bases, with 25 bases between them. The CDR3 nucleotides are TGTGCCAGCAGTTTATCTTCCTTTCGGAGTGCCCACGAAACAGAGCAGTTCTTC. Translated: CASSLSSFRSAHETEQFF.

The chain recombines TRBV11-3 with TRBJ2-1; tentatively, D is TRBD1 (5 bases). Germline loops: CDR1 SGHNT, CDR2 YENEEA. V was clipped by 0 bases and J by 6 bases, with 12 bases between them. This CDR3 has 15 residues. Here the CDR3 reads CASSLDSQGSNEQFF. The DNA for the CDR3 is TGTGCCAGCAGCTTAGATAGTCAGGGCAGCAATGAGCAGTTCTTC. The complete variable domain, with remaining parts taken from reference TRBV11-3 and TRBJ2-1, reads EAGVVQSPRYKIIEKKQPVAFWCNPISGHNTLYWYLQNLGQGPELLIRYENEEAVDDSQLPKDRFSAERLKGVDSTLKIQPAELGDSAVYLCASSLDSQGSNEQFFGPGTRLTVL.

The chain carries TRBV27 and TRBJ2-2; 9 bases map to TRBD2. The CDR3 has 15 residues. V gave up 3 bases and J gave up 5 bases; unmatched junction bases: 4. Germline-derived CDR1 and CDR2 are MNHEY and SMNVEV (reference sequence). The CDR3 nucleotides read TGTGCCAGCAGTTTCCGTCTAGCGGGAACCGGGGAGCTGTTTTTT. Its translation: CASSFRLAGTGELFF.